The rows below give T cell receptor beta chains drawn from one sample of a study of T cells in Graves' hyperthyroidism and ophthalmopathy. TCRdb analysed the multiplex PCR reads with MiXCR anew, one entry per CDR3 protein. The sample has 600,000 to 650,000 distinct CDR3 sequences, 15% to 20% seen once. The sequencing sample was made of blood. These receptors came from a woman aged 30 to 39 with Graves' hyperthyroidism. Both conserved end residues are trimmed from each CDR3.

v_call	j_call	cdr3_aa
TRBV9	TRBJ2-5	ASSIGHSAETQY
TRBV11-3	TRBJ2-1	ASSFIQVQF
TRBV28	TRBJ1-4	ASMKLGAGNEKLF
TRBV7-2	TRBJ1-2	ASSLEWAAGYT
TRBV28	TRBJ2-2	ASSQLLRTGELF
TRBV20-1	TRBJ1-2	SARDYGSYGYT
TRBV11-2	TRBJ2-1	ASSFQAGHNEQF
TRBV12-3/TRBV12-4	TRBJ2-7	ASSYSGQLLDEQY
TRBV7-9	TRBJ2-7	ASSVRGVEQY
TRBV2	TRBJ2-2	ASSRDHNTGELF
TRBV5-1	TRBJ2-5	ASSLIPRGQETQY
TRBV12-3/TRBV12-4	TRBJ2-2	ASSFWVNTGELF
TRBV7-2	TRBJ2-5	ASSPQGRWETQY
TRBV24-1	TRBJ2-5	ATSDLNQGQETQY
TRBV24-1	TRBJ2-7	ATSLGGAGSYEQY
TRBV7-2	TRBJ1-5	ASSLGGGGKSNQPQH
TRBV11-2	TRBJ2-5	ASSPNTGGETQY
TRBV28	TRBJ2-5	ASSTSPGLATLETQY
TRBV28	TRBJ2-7	ASSWDRGLGEQY
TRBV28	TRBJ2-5	ASSLTSASGRERETQY
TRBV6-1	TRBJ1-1	ASEVETEAF
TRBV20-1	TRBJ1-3	SAEQMAGNTIY
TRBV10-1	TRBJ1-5	ASSEELDQPQH
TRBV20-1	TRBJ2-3	SATLAGGDTQY
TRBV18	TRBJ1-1	ASSPGQQNTEAF
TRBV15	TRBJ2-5	ATSRDSGGAQETQY
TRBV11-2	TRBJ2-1	ASSPAGASYNEQF
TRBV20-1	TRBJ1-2	SARETGTGGYT
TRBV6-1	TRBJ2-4	ASRGRNENIQY
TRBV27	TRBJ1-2	ASRAGPFYGYT
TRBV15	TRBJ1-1	ATSRDRNTEAF